These T cell receptor beta chains were read from a single sample in a study of identical twins. One entry per CDR3 protein, called by TCRdb with MiXCR from the 5' RACE reads. The sample shows a few hundred thousand distinct CDR3 sequences, around a tenth of them seen only once. These same data were also listed under a study on yellow fever vaccine responses in identical twins.

Sequencing used PBMCs. The source is a woman aged 18 to 35 in good health. Each CDR3 is given with its conserved first and last residue. A D gene is named only where the DNA matches it firmly. Rows give clone size only sometimes, using once, few, many, or a class for an expanded clone.

v_gene: TRBV12-3/TRBV12-4
abundance: many
d_gene: .
j_gene: TRBJ2-7
CDR3aa: CASSLTEFHEQYF

v_gene: TRBV20-1
abundance: few
d_gene: TRBD2
j_gene: TRBJ2-2
CDR3aa: CSASQGLAGGPSGELFF

v_gene: TRBV7-8
abundance: many
d_gene: .
j_gene: TRBJ1-2
CDR3aa: CASSPHRGENYGYTF

v_gene: TRBV6-1
abundance: .
d_gene: .
j_gene: TRBJ1-4
CDR3aa: CASSEWVEKLFF

v_gene: TRBV20-1
abundance: .
d_gene: .
j_gene: TRBJ2-2
CDR3aa: CSAALPGTSNTGELFF

v_gene: TRBV10-3
abundance: .
d_gene: TRBD1
j_gene: TRBJ2-7
CDR3aa: CATGQGEGEQYF

v_gene: TRBV28
abundance: many
d_gene: TRBD1
j_gene: TRBJ2-5
CDR3aa: CASSWTGRRETQYF

v_gene: TRBV5-5
abundance: few
d_gene: .
j_gene: TRBJ2-7
CDR3aa: CASSLDINEQYF

v_gene: TRBV4-3
abundance: many
d_gene: .
j_gene: TRBJ2-7
CDR3aa: CASSPGGGKGTYEQYF

v_gene: TRBV5-1
abundance: few
d_gene: TRBD2
j_gene: TRBJ2-2
CDR3aa: CASSLRGLAGAYTGELFF

v_gene: TRBV12-3/TRBV12-4
abundance: .
d_gene: .
j_gene: TRBJ2-7
CDR3aa: CASSSSDRGGEQYF

v_gene: TRBV27
abundance: .
d_gene: .
j_gene: TRBJ2-7
CDR3aa: CASSSPGTPSYEQYF

v_gene: TRBV6-5
abundance: .
d_gene: TRBD2
j_gene: TRBJ2-3
CDR3aa: CASSYDLAGVRDTQYF

v_gene: TRBV12-3/TRBV12-4
abundance: many
d_gene: TRBD2
j_gene: TRBJ2-3
CDR3aa: CASSFRGTTSTDTQYF

v_gene: TRBV4-3
abundance: .
d_gene: TRBD2
j_gene: TRBJ2-3
CDR3aa: CASSQERTSGRMWDTDTQYF

v_gene: TRBV12-3/TRBV12-4
abundance: once
d_gene: .
j_gene: TRBJ1-3
CDR3aa: CASSLARPSGNTIYF

v_gene: TRBV11-3
abundance: few
d_gene: TRBD2
j_gene: TRBJ2-1
CDR3aa: CASSLGLAGGWAEQFF

v_gene: TRBV9
abundance: few
d_gene: .
j_gene: TRBJ2-7
CDR3aa: CASSAPGLYEQYF

v_gene: TRBV4-3
abundance: .
d_gene: TRBD1
j_gene: TRBJ1-6
CDR3aa: CASSQGGQLNSPLHF

v_gene: TRBV20-1
abundance: .
d_gene: .
j_gene: TRBJ2-1
CDR3aa: CSAQGALGGDEQFF

v_gene: TRBV12-5
abundance: few
d_gene: TRBD1
j_gene: TRBJ2-5
CDR3aa: CASGPGTGHGGETQYF

v_gene: TRBV4-2
abundance: many
d_gene: TRBD1
j_gene: TRBJ2-2
CDR3aa: CASSQVPGQHTGELFF

v_gene: TRBV20-1
abundance: many
d_gene: .
j_gene: TRBJ1-2
CDR3aa: CSASPEDRTDGYTF

v_gene: TRBV5-1
abundance: .
d_gene: TRBD2
j_gene: TRBJ2-5
CDR3aa: CASSLGRGVSLFQETQYF

v_gene: TRBV11-2
abundance: .
d_gene: .
j_gene: TRBJ2-5
CDR3aa: CASSLDQGLASQYF

v_gene: TRBV7-2
abundance: .
d_gene: TRBD1
j_gene: TRBJ1-5
CDR3aa: CASSPLGQGYQPQHF

v_gene: TRBV6-1
abundance: many
d_gene: .
j_gene: TRBJ1-5
CDR3aa: CASSEAPEQPQHF

v_gene: TRBV7-9
abundance: many
d_gene: TRBD1
j_gene: TRBJ2-7
CDR3aa: CASSHRDRVAYEQYF

v_gene: TRBV20-1
abundance: .
d_gene: TRBD1
j_gene: TRBJ2-5
CDR3aa: CSALHGTGASETQYF

v_gene: TRBV20-1
abundance: .
d_gene: TRBD1
j_gene: TRBJ2-7
CDR3aa: CSARGGDRVYEQYF

v_gene: TRBV12-3/TRBV12-4
abundance: many
d_gene: .
j_gene: TRBJ1-2
CDR3aa: CASSLVGQGHGYTF

v_gene: TRBV20-1
abundance: few
d_gene: .
j_gene: TRBJ2-5
CDR3aa: CSELGQETQYF

v_gene: TRBV5-1
abundance: few
d_gene: .
j_gene: TRBJ2-2
CDR3aa: CASSPVRAQGGELFF

v_gene: TRBV28
abundance: many
d_gene: TRBD1
j_gene: TRBJ2-5
CDR3aa: CASSSSGTGRQETQYF

v_gene: TRBV5-6
abundance: .
d_gene: .
j_gene: TRBJ2-7
CDR3aa: CAIGQAPLSYEQYF

v_gene: TRBV5-1
abundance: .
d_gene: .
j_gene: TRBJ2-1
CDR3aa: CASSEIPGPGRGEQFF

v_gene: TRBV5-1
abundance: many
d_gene: .
j_gene: TRBJ2-2
CDR3aa: CASTMTGELFF

v_gene: TRBV7-3
abundance: many
d_gene: .
j_gene: TRBJ1-1
CDR3aa: CASSLEPDLNTEAFF

v_gene: TRBV29-1
abundance: few
d_gene: .
j_gene: TRBJ1-1
CDR3aa: CSVRQSNTEAFF

v_gene: TRBV12-3/TRBV12-4
abundance: .
d_gene: TRBD2
j_gene: TRBJ2-2
CDR3aa: CASSGLAGLATGELFF

v_gene: TRBV20-1
abundance: few
d_gene: TRBD2
j_gene: TRBJ2-7
CDR3aa: CSAARGGATYEQYF

v_gene: TRBV11-2
abundance: .
d_gene: .
j_gene: TRBJ2-7
CDR3aa: CASSYRDSLLAPRSSYEQYF

v_gene: TRBV19
abundance: once
d_gene: TRBD2
j_gene: TRBJ2-7
CDR3aa: CASSIEREFGEQYF

v_gene: TRBV5-6
abundance: .
d_gene: TRBD1
j_gene: TRBJ2-7
CDR3aa: CASSSRTGPTYEQYF

v_gene: TRBV2
abundance: .
d_gene: .
j_gene: TRBJ2-7
CDR3aa: CASSLDSTLSYEQYF

v_gene: TRBV4-2
abundance: few
d_gene: .
j_gene: TRBJ1-6
CDR3aa: CASSQDLVGDSPLHF

v_gene: TRBV18
abundance: few
d_gene: TRBD1
j_gene: TRBJ2-7
CDR3aa: CASSPSGQVYEQYF

v_gene: TRBV7-3
abundance: few
d_gene: TRBD2
j_gene: TRBJ2-3
CDR3aa: CASSLGLEGPDTQYF

v_gene: TRBV29-1
abundance: .
d_gene: .
j_gene: TRBJ2-1
CDR3aa: CSVVNRGYNEQFF

v_gene: TRBV20-1
abundance: .
d_gene: .
j_gene: TRBJ1-1
CDR3aa: CSARDGRGARTEAFF

v_gene: TRBV15
abundance: .
d_gene: TRBD1
j_gene: TRBJ2-7
CDR3aa: CATSRDGDRGLGEQYF

v_gene: TRBV29-1
abundance: .
d_gene: TRBD1
j_gene: TRBJ2-7
CDR3aa: CSTRTGNYEQYF

v_gene: TRBV10-3
abundance: many
d_gene: TRBD2
j_gene: TRBJ2-5
CDR3aa: CAISTSGGTKTQYF

v_gene: TRBV7-9
abundance: few
d_gene: .
j_gene: TRBJ2-2
CDR3aa: CASSLLQVTGELFF

v_gene: TRBV6-5
abundance: few
d_gene: .
j_gene: TRBJ1-4
CDR3aa: CASSYSDSTNEKLFF

v_gene: TRBV7-9
abundance: few
d_gene: .
j_gene: TRBJ2-7
CDR3aa: CASSLEDYYEQYF

v_gene: TRBV12-3/TRBV12-4
abundance: .
d_gene: .
j_gene: TRBJ2-7
CDR3aa: CASSLLGGTVREQYF

v_gene: TRBV20-1
abundance: many
d_gene: TRBD2
j_gene: TRBJ2-2
CDR3aa: CSAPGLAGRFPPGELFF

v_gene: TRBV7-2
abundance: .
d_gene: TRBD2
j_gene: TRBJ2-1
CDR3aa: CASSSSGTSGGSKQFF

v_gene: TRBV20-1
abundance: many
d_gene: .
j_gene: TRBJ2-4
CDR3aa: CSARTPGNYKNIQYF